This TCR beta chain was recovered during a study of T cell responses to AZD1222 COVID-19 vaccine (dated by TCRdb to the early 2020s). Regarding the study in general: AZD1222 recipients whose second dose came at about 4 weeks and those whose second dose came at about 12 weeks were combined into one group, since spike-specific TCR depth and breadth did not differ between the two schedules. TCR sequencing was performed for 233 trial participants, of whom about 200 were given two doses of AZD1222 and some 25 were given two doses of MenACWY control vaccine. Trial participants were enrolled by age into 18-55, 56-69 and 70-plus year subgroups, with roughly 160, 29 and 62 TCR-sequenced participants respectively. What the work shows at the level of the full study, not this receptor alone: Participants were mostly white British, with more females than males. The authors suggested clonal diversity may have been underestimated. Because no samples from the day 14 peak response were available, repertoires could be characterized only after the peak T cell response. Nearly half of unique spike-specific TCRs reportedly recognized epitopes outside regions mutated in the B.1.351 and B.1.1.7 variants. In the small 56-69-year group, the increase in depth fell short of significance, most likely because of low power. Vaccine-associated CD4 TCRs spanned the whole spike protein, with dominant responses in regions 160-218 and 743-854. Conclusions about previously exposed vaccinees are limited, since just a handful of AZD1222 recipients were seropositive for SARS-CoV-2 at baseline. After two AZD1222 doses, both the breadth and the depth of spike-specific TCRs were significantly higher than at day 0 and than in MenACWY recipients.

Comment on this clone: The antigen this receptor binds is unknown. Within one base of it there is no much larger clone, and no base qualities were kept.

Reading from cysteine to phenylalanine, the CDR3 counts 15 amino acids. The DNA shown is the 45-base CDR3, in frame from base 1. The germline V gene supplies CDR1 MRHNA and CDR2 SNTAGT. Germline trimming amounts to 6 bases on V and 0 bases on J, with 3 as the count of junction bases outside the gene matches. The CDR3 regions of human TCRbeta chains were analyzed by immunosequencing. The original methods were these. Repertoire TCRs were checked for matches against a reference library of SARS-CoV-2-specific TCRs that had been generated using the MIRA antigen-specificity platform. Breadth was defined as the fraction of unique TCRs that were SARS-CoV-2-associated. Depth was defined as the fraction of total T cells that were SARS-CoV-2-associated. Using the MIRA data, each spike-specific TCR was mapped to the spike region that the TCR reacts to and placed in a CD4 or CD8 class. Log10-transformed breadth and depth values were compared by one-way ANOVA with Sidak's multiple comparisons tests. The clones in this table, taken by TCRdb from immuneACCESS, are in-frame only. Not every clone is retained; where verified, under half of the shortfall comes from an unresolved V gene, and the cause of the rest is unknown. D and trimming were read from the DNA, whereas the V and J calls and clone size are those reported in that table. This sample gives tens of thousands of clones in total; roughly 88% of them show up just once. The ten largest clones capture over 2% of the sample.

What this sample's time point label stands for: baseline before first vaccination. Samples from vaccinated people were obtained from the UK trials COV001 and COV002, which included a single-blind randomized controlled phase 2/3 trial of AZD1222 (ChAdOx1 nCoV-19) in healthy adults. For TCRbeta chain sequencing, PBMC samples from trial participants were taken at day 0 and at day 28 after the second dose. The sample consisted of peripheral blood, taken on day 0 of AZD1222 vaccination. The rearranged chain carries TRBV6-4 and TRBJ2-2; TRBD1 fits 8 bases in the junction. The receptor was isolated from an adult in good health. The nucleotide sequence is TGTGCCAGCAGCGCGACAGGGGCGAACACCGGGGAGCTGTTTTTT. It codes for CASSATGANTGELFF.